This T cell receptor beta chain was obtained from a study of blood T cells in healthy people across ages. Study-wide background: Template-switching capture recovered about one barcoded beta molecule per two T cells.

With respect to this clonotype: Its antigen remains unidentified.

Germline CDR1 reads SGHRS; CDR2 reads YFSETQ. Unmatched junction bases numbered 15, after V lost 0 bases and J lost 7 bases. The CDR3 runs 18 residues. Study findings and constraints: Naive T cell percentage showed a strong correlation with the diversity of TCR beta. Considered underestimates were the diversity estimates obtained from one million T cells.

With a J-beta primer mix and a sample-barcoded 5' primer, a second PCR ran about 6 to 11 cycles. Per sample, CDR3-containing paired-end reads numbered at least 2.5 million. TCRdb passed the 5' RACE reads through MiXCR, listing each CDR3 protein once. The data show around 1.7 million distinct CDR3 sequences, roughly 27% seen once. Sequenced: blood. The receptor's source is a woman aged 25-40 years in good health. This chain joins TRBV5-1 and TRBJ2-5; 10 bases align to TRBD2. This chain's CDR3 is CASSLGLAGEERKVTQYF. The CDR3 bases are TGCGCCAGCAGCTTGGGTCTAGCGGGGGAGGAGAGGAAGGTGACCCAGTACTTC. The variable domain in full, completed from reference TRBV5-1 and TRBJ2-5, reads KAGVTQTPRYLIKTRGQQVTLSCSPISGHRSVSWYQQTPGQGLQFLFEYFSETQRNKGNFPGRFSGRQFSNSRSEMNVSTLELGDSALYLCASSLGLAGEERKVTQYFGPGTRLLVL.